This T cell receptor (beta chain) was obtained from a study of radiation and T cells in renal cell carcinoma. In the study overall: Nephrectomy followed 15 Gy stereotactic body radiation by 4 weeks. Study findings and constraints: In blood, top tumor clones expanded by 2 weeks, shrinking by 4. No pretreatment tumor biopsies were available for baseline clonotypes.

This CDR3 has 16 amino acids. V was pared by 3 bases and J by 8 bases, with 20 bases between. Per germline, CDR1 GTSNPN and CDR2 SVGIG (reference sequence). Note on this clone: The antigen is undetermined.

The data were produced by immunoSEQ multiplex PCR, yet TCRdb's version contains in-frame clones alone and is incomplete. The sample lists fewer than 150,000 clones, 88% occurring once. Time point indicated: blood 2 weeks post-SBRT. Specified treatment: 15 Gy SBRT to primary tumor, nephrectomy 4 weeks later. The sample consisted of blood, taken from a patient whose treatment included radiotherapy and nephrectomy. The sequence was collected from a woman in her 70s with renal cell carcinoma. The chain links TRBV30 to TRBJ1-6, with D perhaps matching TRBD1 (6 bases). CDR3 sequence: CAWSEGQLKGHSPLHF. CDR3 DNA: TGTGCCTGGAGCGAGGGACAACTCAAGGGGCATTCACCCCTCCACTTT.